The 24 T cell receptor beta chains presented below share a single source sample, sequenced in a study of blood T cell repertoires in COVID-19. Data came from immunoSEQ multiplex PCR; TCRdb stores just in-frame clones and leaves some out. The sample consists of 70,000 to 95,000 clones, around four fifths of them appearing once. The sequenced sample consisted of peripheral blood. These receptors originate from a woman aged 60-75 years with acute or convalescent COVID-19.

This chain uses TRBV5-6 with TRBJ1-2; D is ambiguous. Trimming stripped 3 bases from V and 4 bases from J, with 13 bases between. Germline V gene data show CDR1 as SGHDT and CDR2 as YYEEEE. This CDR3 contains 14 residues. This CDR3 is CASSSREGFYGYTF. CDR3 nucleotides: TGTGCCAGCAGCTCTCGGGAGGGATTCTATGGCTACACCTTC.

The chain recombines TRBV5-4 with TRBJ2-7; TRBD2 matches 10 bases. The CDR3 loop spans 15 amino acids. With V trimmed by 2 bases and J by 4 bases, 6 bases remained unmatched. Germline CDR1 SGHNT, CDR2 YYREEE (reference sequence). Here the CDR3 reads CASSFQAGGVYEQYF. CDR3 in DNA: TGTGCCAGCAGCTTCCAAGCGGGAGGGGTATACGAGCAGTACTTC.

The rearrangement uses TRBV5-4 and TRBJ2-7, with 7 bases matching TRBD1. This CDR3 region has 15 residues. V shed 2 bases and J 0 bases; nucleotides not matched to a gene: 5. Germline CDR1 is SGHNT and CDR2 is YYREEE (reference sequence). DNA of the CDR3: TGTGCCAGCAGCTTCGGTGGGACAGTCTCCTACGAGCAGTACTTC. It yields the protein CASSFGGTVSYEQYF.

The chain has TRBV24-1 and TRBJ2-1; D is unclear. Germline-derived CDR1 and CDR2 are KGHDR and SFDVKD. The CDR3 totals 18 residues. V was trimmed by 6 bases and J by 0 bases, leaving 20 bases between them. CDR3 in amino acids: CATSSTRLSVSSYNEQFF. Written as DNA, the CDR3 is TGTGCCACCAGTTCGACCCGACTTTCCGTAAGCTCCTACAATGAGCAGTTCTTC.

Concerning this clone: The same CDR3 is also encoded by other DNA sequences in this sample. The chain employs TRBV19 and TRBJ1-2, with a possible D match to TRBD1 (6 bases). Germline-derived CDR1 and CDR2 are LNHDA and SQIVND (reference sequence). V lost 5 bases to trimming and J lost 8 bases, with 12 bases between them. The CDR3 length is 12 residues. CDR3 coding DNA: TGTGCCAGTAGTCTAACAGGGTTCGGCTACACCTTC. Translating gives CASSLTGFGYTF.

The table lists this clone with a count of one. The DNA for the CDR3 is TGTGCCAGCAGGCGGGGCAGGAGCTCCTACAATGAGCAGTTCTTC. Translated: CASRRGRSSYNEQFF. The chain has TRBV6-5 and TRBJ2-1; possible D gene TRBD2, 6 bases. The CDR3 consists of 15 residues. CDR1 MNHEY and CDR2 SVGAGI come from the germline V gene. V was shortened by 6 bases and J by 0 bases, with 12 bases between the two germline ends.

The chain links TRBV19 to TRBJ2-5, with 7 bases matching TRBD2. There are 18 residues in the CDR3. Per the germline V gene, CDR1 is LNHDA and CDR2 is SQIVND (reference sequence). Trimming removed 6 bases from V and 1 base from J; junction bases left unmatched: 17. The CDR3 DNA reads TGTGCCAGTAGCCACTCCGCGACCATAGCGGGCCGCCAAGAGACCCAGTACTTC. Translation: CASSHSATIAGRQETQYF.

The chain is built from TRBV6-1 and TRBJ2-7; D uncertain. Trimming pared 3 bases from V and 1 base from J, leaving 13 bases between. The CDR3 sequence is 15 residues long. In germline, CDR1 is MNHNS, CDR2 SASEGT. The CDR3 loop reads CASSDVSGWSYEQYF. CDR3 DNA: TGTGCCAGCAGTGATGTATCAGGTTGGTCCTACGAGCAGTACTTC.

The chain couples TRBV10-2 to TRBJ2-2, with 11 bases fitting TRBD2. Germline assignment: CDR1 WSHSY and CDR2 SAAADI. With 6 bases clipped from V and 6 bases from J, the junction kept 9 bases outside the gene matches. CDR3 length: 16 residues. The CDR3 DNA is TGCGCCAGCAGACCTTTAGCGGGAGGGCCGGCCGGGGAGCTGTTTTTT. Protein product: CASRPLAGGPAGELFF.

The chain employs TRBV18 and TRBJ1-6; 8 positions match TRBD1. Germline V gene sequence: CDR1 KGHSH, CDR2 LQKENI. This CDR3 comprises 15 residues. The J segment lost 7 bases and the V segment lost 6 bases, leaving 8 bases of the junction unmatched. The CDR3 spells CASSLQGALNSPLHF. The CDR3 coding sequence is TGTGCCAGCTCCCTCCAGGGGGCGTTAAATTCACCCCTCCACTTT.

The chain has TRBV11-3 and TRBJ1-1, with D possibly TRBD1 on 6 matching bases. Germline assignment: CDR1 SGHNT and CDR2 YENEEA. V lost 5 bases to trimming and J lost 7 bases, with 11 bases between them. This CDR3 has 12 amino acids. CDR3 protein: CASSLGQSEAFF. CDR3 nucleotides: TGTGCCAGCAGCCTTGGACAGAGTGAAGCTTTCTTT.

The J gene is TRBJ2-7, the V gene TRBV4-1; possibly TRBD1 for D (6 bases). The germline V gene has CDR1 MGHRA and CDR2 YSYEKL. There are 15 residues in the CDR3. V was cut by 6 bases and J by 0 bases, with 15 bases left in between. The CDR3 reads CASRPLTGNSYEQYF. CDR3 nucleotides: TGCGCCAGCAGGCCTCTTACAGGGAACTCCTACGAGCAGTACTTC.

This clone was detected a few times. The rearrangement links TRBV11-2 to TRBJ2-7; 10 nucleotides agree with TRBD2. V shed 1 base and J 3 bases; nucleotides not matched to a gene: 9. The germline gives CDR1 SGHAT, CDR2 FQNNGV. The CDR3 runs 17 residues. CDR3 sequence (DNA): TGTGCCAGCAGCTTAGTGATATCCGGGACTAGCGACTACGAGCAGTACTTC. This encodes CASSLVISGTSDYEQYF.

The V and J genes are TRBV10-1 and TRBJ2-2; 7 nucleotides agree with TRBD1. Germline CDR1 is WNHNN and CDR2 is SYGVQD (reference sequence). V shed 6 bases and J 4 bases; nucleotides not matched to a gene: 8. The CDR3 is 15 residues long. CDR3 amino acids: CASSDRGLGTGELFF. Written as DNA, the CDR3 is TGCGCCAGCAGCGATAGGGGGCTCGGCACCGGGGAGCTGTTTTTT.

This sequence joins TRBV12-3 or TRBV12-4 and TRBJ1-2; 8 nucleotides match TRBD1. The CDR3 covers 12 residues. Trimming removed 8 bases from V and 4 bases from J; junction bases left unmatched: 3. As DNA, the CDR3 is TGTGCCAGCTCGACAGGGGCCTATGGCTACACCTTC. Translated: CASSTGAYGYTF.

The V and J genes are TRBV2 and TRBJ2-7; TRBD2 is a possible D gene (6 bases). Germline V gene data show CDR1 as SNHLY and CDR2 as FYNNEI. This CDR3 has 15 amino acids. Trimming stripped 6 bases from V and 5 bases from J, with 20 bases between. The CDR3 reads CASREGTPRIDEQYF. The CDR3 nucleotides are TGTGCCAGCAGGGAGGGGACTCCGCGTATTGACGAGCAGTACTTC.

The chain has TRBV28 and TRBJ1-5; 7 bases agree with TRBD1. Trimming removed 2 bases from V and 4 bases from J; junction bases left unmatched: 2. This CDR3 is built from 14 residues. Germline V lookup: CDR1 MDHEN, CDR2 SYDVKM. CDR3 in amino acids: CASSLPGGNQPQHF. The CDR3 nucleotides are TGTGCCAGCAGTTTACCAGGGGGTAATCAGCCCCAGCATTTT.

This chain uses TRBV28 with TRBJ2-7, with TRBD2 identical over 14 bases. The ends lost 6 bases at V and 6 bases at J; junction bases unmatched: 7. Germline V gene sequence: CDR1 MDHEN, CDR2 SYDVKM. This CDR3 is built from 15 residues. The CDR3 coding sequence is TGTGCCAGCAGGGGGGGGACTAGCGGGAGAAGCGAGCAGTACTTC. Amino acid sequence: CASRGGTSGRSEQYF.

The chain employs TRBV18 and TRBJ2-1; perhaps TRBD2 as D (6 bases). CDR3 length: 16 amino acids. Trimming removed 1 base at V and 10 bases at J, with 20 bases between. Germline V gene data show CDR1 as KGHSH and CDR2 as LQKENI. Written as DNA, the CDR3 is TGTGCCAGCTCACCACTAGCGGACCTTTTGATTACGGAGCAGTTCTTC. It yields the protein CASSPLADLLITEQFF.

The chain has TRBV3-1 (or the pseudogene TRBV3-2) and TRBJ1-1; TRBD1 aligns across 7 bases. The CDR3 runs 15 residues. J was trimmed by 4 bases and V by 4 bases; bases with no gene match: 9. The germline gives CDR1 LGHDT, CDR2 YNNKEL (reference sequence). CDR3 nucleotides: TGTGCCAGCAGCCCCAACCATTCAGGGGGCACTGAAGCTTTCTTT. Translating it yields CASSPNHSGGTEAFF.

This clone was counted between two and nine times. This chain joins TRBV18 and TRBJ2-5; the D gene is possibly TRBD1 (6 bases). This CDR3 has 14 amino acids. Germline V gene data show CDR1 as KGHSH and CDR2 as LQKENI. Trimming removed 3 bases at V and 1 base at J, with 9 bases between. The DNA for the CDR3 is TGTGCCAGCTCACCCCGGGACACCCAAGAGACCCAGTACTTC. Protein product: CASSPRDTQETQYF.

This chain joins TRBV2 and TRBJ2-7; TRBD1 matches 9 bases. Germline values: CDR1 SNHLY, CDR2 FYNNEI. This CDR3 has 14 amino acids. Unmatched junction bases numbered 4, after V lost 5 bases and J lost 2 bases. DNA of the CDR3: TGTGCCAGCAGTAGGACAGGGGATACCTACGAGCAGTACTTC. Amino acids: CASSRTGDTYEQYF.

V is TRBV30 and J is TRBJ1-5; D ambiguous. Trimming shortened V by 0 bases and J by 0 bases, and 9 bases separated the two germline ends. CDR1 is GTSNPN and CDR2 is SVGIG in the germline V gene (reference sequence). This CDR3 has 15 residues. CDR3 loop: CAWSVPGYSNQPQHF. The CDR3, as DNA: TGTGCCTGGAGTGTACCGGGTTATAGCAATCAGCCCCAGCATTTT.

In its sample, this clone was seen once. This chain uses TRBV13 with TRBJ1-6; D uncertain. Trimming shortened V by 0 bases and J by 6 bases, and 9 bases separated the two germline ends. CDR1 is PRHDT, CDR2 FYEKMQ, per germline (reference sequence). This CDR3 is built from 15 residues. CDR3 bases: TGTGCCAGCAGCTTAGGCCCGGGGTCTAATTCACCCCTCCACTTT. Protein: CASSLGPGSNSPLHF.